These 3 T cell receptor beta chains originate from one sample sequenced in a study of T-cell memory formation after mild COVID-19. TCRdb re-called the 5' RACE reads with MiXCR, one entry per CDR3 protein. Altogether approximately 100,000 distinct CDR3 sequences are present, roughly 11% being singletons, with the ten largest covering around 39%. The sequenced material came from PBMCs or a T cell subset sorted from them (not recorded which). These receptors were obtained from a man between 18 and 29 years old who had mild COVID-19 (a few samples of this study predate the infection). Cell type and time point are not known.

The CDR3 reads CASSTYSGGSYEQYV. CDR3 nucleotide sequence: TGTGCCAGCAGTACCTATAGCGGGGGGTCCTACGAGCAGTACGTC. The V gene is TRBV27, the J gene TRBJ2-7; 10 bases fit TRBD2. V lost 5 bases and J lost 1; bases outside the gene matches: 5. Germline lookup yields CDR1 MNHEY and CDR2 SMNVEV (reference sequence). There are 15 residues in the CDR3.

This clonotype was counted a few times. This chain connects TRBV20-1 to TRBJ2-7, with D possibly being TRBD1 (5 bases). V dropped 2 bases and J dropped 2 bases, with 19 bases sitting between them. The CDR3 sequence is 16 residues long. CDR1 and CDR2 from the germline V gene are DFQATT and SNEGSKA (reference sequence). The CDR3 here is CSARSDLLTGAYEQYF. For the CDR3, the DNA is TGCAGTGCTAGATCCGACCTCCTAACAGGAGCCTACGAGCAGTACTTC.

In this sample, this clonotype turned up a few times. The chain employs TRBV9 and TRBJ2-5, with D hard to call. The CDR3 runs to 13 residues. Germline values: CDR1 SGDLS, CDR2 YYNGEE. V dropped 4 bases and J dropped 3 bases, with 10 bases sitting between them. The CDR3, as DNA: TGTGCCAGCAGCCAGCTCCCCAAAGAGACCCAGTACTTC. It is translated as CASSQLPKETQYF.